Detailed here is one T cell receptor (beta chain). Its antigen is currently unknown. A much bigger clone sits one base away, suggesting this may be a read error. The CDR3 sequence is 14 residues long. Germline CDR1 is DFQATT and CDR2 is SNEGSKA (reference sequence). These data are taken from a study of T-cell reconstitution after alpha-beta-depleted transplantation in children. For TCRbeta, the library was prepared with unique molecular identifiers. TCRdb reprocessed the PCR reads with MiXCR, giving one entry per CDR3 protein. This table has about 280,000 distinct CDR3 sequences, around 10% appearing once. Whole-study results and caveats: Counts and diversity of T cells one year after transplant came mostly from newly produced T cells.

The chain carries TRBV20-1 and TRBJ1-2; the match to TRBD1 covers 7 bases. This receptor was identified in a male patient between 2 and 10 years old who had a stem cell transplant for chronic granulomatous disease, so the T cells may come from the graft donor. Sample: peripheral blood, taken 180 days after TCRalphabeta/CD19-depleted stem cell transplant. CDR3 in DNA: TGCAGTGTTAGAAAACAGGGGACCGTATATGGCTACACCTTC. Protein sequence: CSVRKQGTVYGYTF.